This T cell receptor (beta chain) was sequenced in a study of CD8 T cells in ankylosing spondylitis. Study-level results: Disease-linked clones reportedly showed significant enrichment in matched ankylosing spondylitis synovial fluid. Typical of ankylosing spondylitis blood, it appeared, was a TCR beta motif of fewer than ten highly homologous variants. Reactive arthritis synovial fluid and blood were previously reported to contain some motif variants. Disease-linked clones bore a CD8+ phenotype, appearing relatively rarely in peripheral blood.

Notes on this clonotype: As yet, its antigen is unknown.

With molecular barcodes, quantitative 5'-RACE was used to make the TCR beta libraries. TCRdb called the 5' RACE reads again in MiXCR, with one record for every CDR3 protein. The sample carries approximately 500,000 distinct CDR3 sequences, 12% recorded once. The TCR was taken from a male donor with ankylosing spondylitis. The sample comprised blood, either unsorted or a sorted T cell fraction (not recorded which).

The CDR3 sequence is CASSLDRPNEQFF. CDR3 nucleotides: TGTGCCAGCAGTTTGGACCGTCCCAATGAGCAGTTCTTC. This sequence joins TRBV12-3 or TRBV12-4 and TRBJ2-1; D unresolved. CDR3 length equals 13 residues. The V and J ends lost 3 bases and 6 bases respectively, with 9 bases between them.